This T cell receptor beta chain appears in the sequencing data of a study of blood T cell repertoires in COVID-19. V lost 4 bases and J lost 0, with 13 bases in between. The V gene's germline CDR1 is SGHDT and CDR2 YYEEEE. The CDR3 length is 16 residues. Under the authors' procedure: Cell counts per sample came from amplifying reference gene primers. The method was immunoSEQ multiplex PCR; TCRdb's version includes in-frame clones alone and lacks a portion of them. Clonal size and the V and J genes are those of that table, whereas D and trimming came from the DNA. The data contain around 240,000 clones, over 80% of them singletons. Study members were between roughly 18 and 89 years old and lived in 24 US regions. Exposed study participants had met a COVID-19 case within 2 weeks before entry.

Sequenced material: PBMCs or T cells enriched from blood (not recorded which). V usage is TRBV5-6 and J usage is TRBJ1-4; D not certain. This clonotype was sampled from a man aged 45-65 years who had been exposed to COVID-19. CDR3 coding DNA: TGTGCCAGCAGCGGATCTCGGCGGACAACTAATGAAAAACTGTTTTTT. Translated, it gives CASSGSRRTTNEKLFF.